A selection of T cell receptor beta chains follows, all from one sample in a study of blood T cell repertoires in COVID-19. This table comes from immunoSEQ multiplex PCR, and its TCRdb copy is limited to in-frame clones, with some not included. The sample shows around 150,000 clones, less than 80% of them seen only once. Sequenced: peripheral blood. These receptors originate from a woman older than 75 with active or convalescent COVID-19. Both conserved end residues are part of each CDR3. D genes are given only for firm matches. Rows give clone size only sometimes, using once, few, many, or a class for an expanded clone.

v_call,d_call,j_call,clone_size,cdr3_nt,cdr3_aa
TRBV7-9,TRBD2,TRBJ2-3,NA,TGTGCCAGCAGCCGAGGTGGGGAGCGGGGTACGCAGTATTTT,CASSRGGERGTQYF
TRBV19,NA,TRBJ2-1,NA,TGTGCCAGTAGCGGCCGGGACTCCTCCTACAATGAGCAGTTCTTC,CASSGRDSSYNEQFF
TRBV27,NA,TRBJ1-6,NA,TGTGCCAGCCGGGACACAGCCGCTTCACCCCTCCACTTT,CASRDTAASPLHF
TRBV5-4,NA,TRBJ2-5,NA,TGTGCCAGCAGCTTGTCTCTCTTGGCAGGGGCAAACCAAGAGACCCAGTACTTC,CASSLSLLAGANQETQYF
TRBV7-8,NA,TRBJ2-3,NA,TGTGCCAGCAGCTTAGGAGGGACAGATACGCAGTATTTT,CASSLGGTDTQYF
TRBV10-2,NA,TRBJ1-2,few,TGCGCCAGCTATGAACAGGTTGAAGGCTACACCTTC,CASYEQVEGYTF
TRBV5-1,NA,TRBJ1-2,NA,TGCGCCAGCAGCTTGGAAGGTCAGGAATACGGCTACACCTTC,CASSLEGQEYGYTF
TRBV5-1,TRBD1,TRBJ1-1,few,TGCGCCAGCAGACCCGTGACAGGGATGAACACTGAAGCTTTCTTT,CASRPVTGMNTEAFF
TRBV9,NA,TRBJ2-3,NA,TGTGCCAGCAGCGGCCGGAGGGGTACGCAGTATTTT,CASSGRRGTQYF
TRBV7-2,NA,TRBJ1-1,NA,TGTGCCAGCAGCCAAACCGGGACTTTTCTCACTGAAGCTTTCTTT,CASSQTGTFLTEAFF
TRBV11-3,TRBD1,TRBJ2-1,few,TGTGCCAGCAGCTTGGGACAGGGGGAGGACAATGAGCAGTTCTTC,CASSLGQGEDNEQFF
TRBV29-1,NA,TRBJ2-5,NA,TGCAGCGCCATGGGACTCCCTGGCTACCAAGAGACCCAGTACTTC,CSAMGLPGYQETQYF
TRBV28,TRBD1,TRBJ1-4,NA,TGTGCCAGCAGTGATTGGGGACAGGGGGTGGAGAAACTGTTTTTT,CASSDWGQGVEKLFF
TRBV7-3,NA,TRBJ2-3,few,TGTGCCAGCAGCTCCTCCGGGGCAGATACGCAGTATTTT,CASSSSGADTQYF
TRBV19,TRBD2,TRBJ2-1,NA,TGTGCCAGTACCAGATACGGAAATAGCGGGAATGAGCAGTTCTTC,CASTRYGNSGNEQFF
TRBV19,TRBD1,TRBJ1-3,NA,TGTGCCAGCAGTACAGGGGTCGTGTCTGGAAACACCATATATTTT,CASSTGVVSGNTIYF
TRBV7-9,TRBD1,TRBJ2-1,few,TGTGCCAGCAGCCCCGACAGGGGGATGTGGAATGAGCAGTTCTTC,CASSPDRGMWNEQFF
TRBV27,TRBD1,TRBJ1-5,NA,TGTGCCAGCAGAACCGGGACAGGGGTATATCAGCCCCAGCATTTT,CASRTGTGVYQPQHF
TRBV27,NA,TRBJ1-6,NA,TGTGCCAGCAGTTTAGGGGCGGGGGTAGGGAATTCACCCCTCCACTTT,CASSLGAGVGNSPLHF
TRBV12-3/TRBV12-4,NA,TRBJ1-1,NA,TGTGCCAGCAGCCCTCTAAACACTGAAGCTTTCTTT,CASSPLNTEAFF
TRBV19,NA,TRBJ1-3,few,TGTGCCAGTAGCAAAGCAGGACTTCTCTCTGGAAACACCATATATTTT,CASSKAGLLSGNTIYF
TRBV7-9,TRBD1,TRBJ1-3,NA,TGTGCCGTCCGGGACAGTTCCTCTGGAAACACCATATATTTT,CAVRDSSSGNTIYF
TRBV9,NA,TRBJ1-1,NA,TGTGCCAGCAGCGTAGCTATCGATACTGAAGCTTTCTTT,CASSVAIDTEAFF
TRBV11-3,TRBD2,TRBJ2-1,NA,TGTGCCAGCAGTCGTAGCGGGGGCGTGGGGAATGAGCAGTTCTTC,CASSRSGGVGNEQFF
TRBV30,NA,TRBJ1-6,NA,TGTGCCTGGAGTAAACAGGGCAATTCACCCCTCCACTTT,CAWSKQGNSPLHF
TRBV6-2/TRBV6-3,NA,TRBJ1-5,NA,TGTGCCAGCAGTTCCGGTCCCGGGGGGTATCAGCCCCAGCATTTT,CASSSGPGGYQPQHF
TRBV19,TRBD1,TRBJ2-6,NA,TGTGCCAGTAGTATTGGACAGGGGGCGCTTGGGGCCAACGTCCTGACTTTC,CASSIGQGALGANVLTF
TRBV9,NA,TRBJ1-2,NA,TGTGCCAGCAGCGAGGGAGTAGGCTTTATTAATGGCTACACCTTC,CASSEGVGFINGYTF
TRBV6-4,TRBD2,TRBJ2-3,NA,TGTGCCAGCAGCAGACTAGCGGGGGGCTGGGATACGCAGTATTTT,CASSRLAGGWDTQYF
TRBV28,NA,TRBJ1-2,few,TGTGCCAGCAGCCTAACTCGGGGCTATGGCTACACCTTC,CASSLTRGYGYTF
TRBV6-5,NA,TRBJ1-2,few,TGTGCCAGCAGTTACTCGAGGGTTGGTGATGGCTACACCTTC,CASSYSRVGDGYTF
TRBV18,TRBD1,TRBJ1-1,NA,TGTGCCAGCTCACCACTCACAACGGGAGGGACAGGGGTCACTGAAGCTTTCTTT,CASSPLTTGGTGVTEAFF
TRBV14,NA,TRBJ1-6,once,TGTGCCAGCAGCCGAGATTGGGGAGCGAATTCACCCCTCCACTTT,CASSRDWGANSPLHF
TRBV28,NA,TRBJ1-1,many,TGTGCCAGCAGTACCGGTGGGGCTTCGAACACTGAAGCTTTCTTT,CASSTGGASNTEAFF
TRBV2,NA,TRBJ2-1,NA,TGTGCCAGCATGATCTTTCTAGCAGGCAATGAGCAGTTCTTC,CASMIFLAGNEQFF
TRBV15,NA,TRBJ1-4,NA,TGTGCCACCAGCAGAGCCCGGGGGGGGGAAAAACTGTTTTTT,CATSRARGGEKLFF
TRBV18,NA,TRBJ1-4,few,TGTGCCAGCTCCCTGGGCTCCGAGAATGAAAAACTGTTTTTT,CASSLGSENEKLFF
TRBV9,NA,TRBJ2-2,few,TGTGCCAGCAGCGGTCGCGGGTTCGGGTCCGGGGAGCTGTTTTTT,CASSGRGFGSGELFF
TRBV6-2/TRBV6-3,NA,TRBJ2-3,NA,TGTGCCAGCAGTTATCCAACAGGGAGCGCAGATACGCAGTATTTT,CASSYPTGSADTQYF
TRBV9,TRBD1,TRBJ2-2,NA,TGTGCCAGCAGCGGAGACAGGGGTGGGGCCGGGGAGCTGTTTTTT,CASSGDRGGAGELFF
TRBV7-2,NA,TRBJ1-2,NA,TGTGCCAGCAGCTGGAGTAATGGCTACACCTTC,CASSWSNGYTF
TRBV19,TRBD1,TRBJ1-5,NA,TGTGCCAGTAGTACGACAGGGTTTGATCAGCCCCAGCATTTT,CASSTTGFDQPQHF
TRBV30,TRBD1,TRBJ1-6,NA,TGTGCCTGGACCCGACAGGGGGCTAATTCACCCCTCCACTTT,CAWTRQGANSPLHF
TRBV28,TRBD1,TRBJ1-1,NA,TGTGCCACCGAGGGGGCCACTGAAGCTTTCTTT,CATEGATEAFF
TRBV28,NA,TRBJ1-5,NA,TGTGCCAGCAGTTTAACGAGTGTTGGTCAGCCCCAGCATTTT,CASSLTSVGQPQHF
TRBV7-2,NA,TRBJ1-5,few,TGTGCCAGCAGCTTAGCCCCATACAGGAGAAGGGGCAATCAGCCCCAGCATTTT,CASSLAPYRRRGNQPQHF
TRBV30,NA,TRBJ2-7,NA,TGTACCTACCTAGCAAGGGAGCAGTACTTC,CTYLAREQYF
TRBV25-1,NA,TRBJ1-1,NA,TGTGCCAGCAGTGTTCGTAACACTGAAGCTTTCTTT,CASSVRNTEAFF
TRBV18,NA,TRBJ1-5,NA,TGTGCCAGCTCGTCCGGGAAACAGAATCAGCCCCAGCATTTT,CASSSGKQNQPQHF
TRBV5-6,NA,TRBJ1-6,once,TGTGCCAGCAGCTTGGGGGTCATCGGGAATACACCCCTCCACTTT,CASSLGVIGNTPLHF
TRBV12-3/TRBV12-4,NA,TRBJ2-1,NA,TGTGCCAGCAGTCAACTTCAAACCCGGCAGTTCTTC,CASSQLQTRQFF
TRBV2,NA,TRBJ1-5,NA,TGTGCCAGCACGTCCGGGGATCAGCCCCAGCATTTT,CASTSGDQPQHF
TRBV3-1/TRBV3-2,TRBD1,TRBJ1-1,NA,TGTGCCAGCAGCCCACCACAGGGGGCTAGGGGCACTGAAGCTTTCTTT,CASSPPQGARGTEAFF
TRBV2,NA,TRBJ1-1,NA,TGTGCCAGCAGCGAAGAGAGGGCGGTCTACACTGAAGCTTTCTTT,CASSEERAVYTEAFF
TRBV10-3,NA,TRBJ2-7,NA,TGTGCCATCAGTGAGGAGCGGGCAGCAAGGGGCGAGCAGTACTTC,CAISEERAARGEQYF
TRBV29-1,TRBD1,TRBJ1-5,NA,TGCAGCGTATCGGACAGGGTGGGTCAGCCCCAGCATTTT,CSVSDRVGQPQHF
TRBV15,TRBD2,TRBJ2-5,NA,TGTGCCACAAAGACTAGCGGGGGGTTAAGAGAGACCCAGTACTTC,CATKTSGGLRETQYF
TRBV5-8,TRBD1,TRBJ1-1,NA,TGTGCCAGCAGCCAGAAGAGACAGGGTAGCACTGAAGCTTTCTTT,CASSQKRQGSTEAFF